A single sample is the source of the 23 T cell receptor beta chains below, sequenced in a study of tumor and adjacent non-tumor tissue in lung cancer. No cell sorting was done before RNA was extracted from the tissue. The library came from three nested PCR rounds adapted from ARM-PCR protocols. TCRdb re-called the multiplex PCR reads through MiXCR, storing one row per CDR3 protein. The sample yields some 100,000 distinct CDR3 sequences, approximately 82% seen once. The sample taken for sequencing was lung tumor tissue. These receptors were obtained from a woman aged 60-75 years with non-small cell lung cancer.

The chain is built from TRBV20-1 and TRBJ1-1; TRBD1 agrees at 12 bases. Germline lookup yields CDR1 DFQATT and CDR2 SNEGSKA (reference sequence). Trimming took 8 bases from V and 4 from J; bases not matched to a gene: 11. The CDR3 has 15 amino acids. The CDR3 nucleotides are TGCAGTACCGGGACAGGGGGCGGTTTGAGCACTGAAGCTTTCTTT. Encoded protein: CSTGTGGGLSTEAFF.

Details on this clonotype: Since the CDR3 does not end with the conserved phenylalanine or tryptophan, this likely comes from a read error. The DNA is omitted, as the CDR3 cannot be located on it reliably, and the CDR3 follows TCRdb's listing. V and J are TRBV19 and TRBJ1-1. Germline CDR1 and CDR2: LNHDA and SQIVND (reference sequence). 13 amino acids form the CDR3, both terminal residues included. The CDR3 protein is CASTLDWNTEVFV.

Comment on this clonotype: The conserved phenylalanine or tryptophan normally closing the CDR3 is absent here, so this likely arose from a read error. This chain connects TRBV20-1 to TRBJ2-7, with 7 bases that match TRBD2. The CDR3 covers 15 residues. The junction had 16 bases not matched to a gene; V was cut back by 6 bases and J by 5 bases. Germline values: CDR1 DFQATT, CDR2 SNEGSKA (reference sequence). CDR3 sequence: CSAPPGRDVLDEQYL. The CDR3 nucleotides read TGCAGTGCACCCCCTGGGAGGGATGTCTTGGACGAGCAGTACTTA.

Of note for this clonotype: This may arise from a read error, as a much more abundant clone is one base away. The CDR3 reads CASSQPDVPLHGYTF. The CDR3 nucleotides read TGCGCCAGCAGCCAACCGGACGTGCCATTGCATGGCTACACCTTC. This sequence joins TRBV4-3 and TRBJ1-2, with no clear D. This CDR3 is built from 15 residues. Germline assignment: CDR1 LGHNA and CDR2 YSLEER. V shed 2 bases and J shed 6 bases, with 16 bases lying between them.

About this clonotype: One end of the junction does not line up with germline, which may come from a read error. The J gene is TRBJ2-3, the V gene TRBV4-3; TRBD2 agrees at 8 bases. This CDR3 region has 15 residues. In germline, CDR1 is LGHNA, CDR2 YSLEER. DNA for the CDR3: TGTGCCAGCAGCCAAGTGAGCGGGAGAATGGATACGCAGTATTTT. This gives the protein CASSQVSGRMDTQYF.

V usage is TRBV5-1 and J usage is TRBJ1-1; 7 positions match TRBD1. Germline V gene sequence: CDR1 SGHRS, CDR2 YFSETQ. This CDR3 is built from 15 residues. The junction had 6 bases not matched to a gene; V was cut back by 4 bases and J by 0 bases. Here the CDR3 reads CASSRGTAMNTEAFF. CDR3 DNA sequence: TGCGCCAGCAGCCGAGGGACAGCCATGAACACTGAAGCTTTCTTT.

Notes on this clonotype: Relative to the germline gene, one junction end is altered; a read error may explain this. The genes are TRBV11-2 and TRBJ1-6; no reliable D call. The CDR3 spans 14 residues. The germline CDR1 and CDR2 sequences are SGHAT and FQNNGV. CDR3 in DNA: TGTGCCGGCAGCTTAGGACGGTTAGGATCACCCCCCCACTTT. Protein product: CAGSLGRLGSPPHF.

The V and J genes are TRBV28 and TRBJ1-6, with 8 nucleotides matching TRBD1. Trimming removed 1 base from V and 9 bases from J; junction bases left unmatched: 8. The CDR3 has 16 residues. Germline V gene lookup returns CDR1 MDHEN and CDR2 SYDVKM. The CDR3 protein is CASSLLVDRAISPLHF. Written as DNA, the CDR3 is TGTGCCAGCAGTTTATTGGTGGACAGGGCCATTTCACCCCTCCACTTT. Together with reference TRBV28 and TRBJ1-6, the CDR3 gives the full variable domain: DVKVTQSSRYLVKRTGEKVFLECVQDMDHENMFWYRQDPGLGLRLIYFSYDVKMKEKGDIPEGYSVSREKKERFSLILESASTNQTSMYLCASSLLVDRAISPLHFGNGTRLTVT.

This clonotype was seen more than once but under ten times. Given a much more abundant clone one base away, this may be a read error. The chain couples TRBV20-1 to TRBJ1-1; 8 bases match TRBD1. V was pared by 5 bases and J by 5 bases, with 13 bases of the junction left unmatched. Germline loops: CDR1 DFQATT, CDR2 SNEGSKA (reference sequence). There are 15 residues in the CDR3. The DNA of the CDR3 is TGCAGTGCTCGGGACATCCTAACAGGGGGAACTGAAGCTTTCTTT. It translates to CSARDILTGGTEAFF.

This clonotype was recorded once. A read error may produce the germline difference seen at one junction end. The V and J genes are TRBV7-2 and TRBJ2-7, with D possibly being TRBD2 (7 bases). In germline, CDR1 is SGHTA, CDR2 FQGNSA. The CDR3 covers 14 residues. Here the CDR3 DNA reads TGTGCCAACAGCTTAGGGGGGGCTATATACGAGCAGTACTTC. The encoded protein is CANSLGGAIYEQYF.

Details on this clonotype: This may be a read error: a much more frequent sequence differs by one nucleotide. The genes are TRBV6-6 and TRBJ2-7, with 12 bases matching TRBD1. The length of the CDR3 is 14 residues. CDR1 is MNHNY and CDR2 is SVGAGI in the germline V gene (reference sequence). CDR3 region: CSSTQGQGALGQYF. CDR3 DNA sequence: TGTTCCAGCACCCAGGGACAGGGGGCCCTTGGGCAGTACTTC.

In its sample, this clonotype was seen many times. The chain has TRBV20-1 and TRBJ2-7, with a weak D call TRBD1 (6 bases). Trimming stripped 0 bases from V and 9 bases from J, with 18 bases between. The V gene's germline CDR1 is DFQATT and CDR2 SNEGSKA (reference sequence). This CDR3 comprises 14 residues. CDR3 loop: CSARDIQGRDVQYF. CDR3 bases: TGCAGTGCTAGAGATATACAGGGTAGAGATGTGCAGTACTTC.

This clonotype was recorded only once. This chain links TRBV4-3 with TRBJ2-4; D not certain. The CDR3 is made up of 15 amino acids. Looked up from germline, CDR1 is LGHNA and CDR2 is YSLEER. The CDR3 here is CARSQVWVRENIQYF. In nucleotides, the CDR3 is TGCGCTAGGAGTCAAGTGTGGGTAAGGGAAAACATTCAGTACTTC.

J is TRBJ2-1 and V is TRBV11-2; 12 nucleotides align to TRBD2. The germline V gene encodes CDR1 SGHAT and CDR2 FQNNGV. V lost 3 bases, J lost 9 bases, and 15 bases stayed unmatched. The CDR3 loop spans 18 amino acids. The CDR3 reads CASSFSWLETSGRSEQFF. The CDR3 DNA reads TGTGCCAGCAGCTTTTCATGGTTGGAGACTAGCGGGAGAAGTGAGCAGTTCTTC. The full variable domain, in which reference TRBV11-2 and TRBJ2-1 provide the parts outside the CDR3, is EAGVAQSPRYKIIEKRQSVAFWCNPISGHATLYWYQQILGQGPKLLIQFQNNGVVDDSQLPKDRFSAERLKGVDSTLKIQPAKLEDSAVYLCASSFSWLETSGRSEQFFGPGTRLTVL.

Of note for this clonotype: The DNA is omitted, as the CDR3 cannot be located on it reliably, and the CDR3 follows TCRdb's listing. The rearrangement links TRBV5-4 to TRBJ1-6; TRBD1, the table's D call, lacks a check against the DNA. The CDR3 extends over 17 residues, inclusive of both ends. Germline CDR1 is SGHNT and CDR2 is YYREEE (reference sequence). The CDR3 sequence is CASSFGPGAVNNSPLHF.

About this clonotype itself: Germline and junction disagree at one end, which may indicate a read error. The chain uses TRBV11-3 and TRBJ2-2; TRBD1 might be the D (6 bases). Germline V CDR1 and CDR2: SGHNT, YENEEA. This CDR3 region has 15 residues. The CDR3 DNA reads TGTGCCATCAGCCCAATGGACAGGAACACCGGGGAGCTGTTTTTT. Its translation is CAISPMDRNTGELFF.

On this clonotype itself: Germline and junction disagree at one end, which may indicate a read error. The V call is TRBV28, the J call TRBJ2-2, with a possible D match to TRBD2 (5 bases). CDR3 length: 12 amino acids. Germline V lookup: CDR1 MDHEN, CDR2 SYDVKM. CDR3 loop: CASRTTTGELLF. CDR3 bases: TGTGCCAGCAGGACAACTACCGGGGAGCTGCTTTTT.

With respect to this clonotype: One end of the junction varies from germline; a read error may be responsible. The J gene is TRBJ1-4, the V gene TRBV4-3, with 9 bases lining up with TRBD1. The CDR3 is 16 amino acids. Germline assignment: CDR1 LGHNA and CDR2 YSLEER. CDR3 bases: TGCGTCAGCAGCCGAGGGACAGGGCTCCCCGATGAAAAACTGTTTTTT. It specifies CVSSRGTGLPDEKLFF.

Remarks on this clonotype: A clone one base away is much larger, so this may be a read error. The chain is built from TRBV21-1 and TRBJ1-2; the listed D gene, TRBD1, was not tested against the DNA. TRBV21-1 is classified as a pseudogene. This CDR3 region has 12 residues. The CDR3 nucleotides read TGTGCCAGCAGCAGCGCCTTCTATGGCTACACCTTC. Translated, it gives CASSSAFYGYTF.

The chain combines TRBV6-5 with TRBJ1-2; 7 bases map to TRBD1. This CDR3 comprises 14 residues. CDR1 MNHEY and CDR2 SVGAGI come from the germline V gene. The CDR3: CPCSRAGTDCGYTF. The CDR3 DNA reads TGTCCCTGCAGTAGGGCCGGGACAGACTGTGGCTACACCTTC.

Concerning this clonotype: The junction shows a germline mismatch at one end, possibly a read error. The rearrangement links TRBV20-1 to TRBJ1-5; 12 bases line up with TRBD1. Germline loops: CDR1 DFQATT, CDR2 SNEGSKA (reference sequence). The CDR3 is 20 amino acids. CDR3 sequence reads: CSARDPRVGTGGRSNLPQHF. The CDR3 coding sequence is TGCAGTGCTAGAGATCCTCGGGTCGGGACAGGGGGCAGGAGCAATCTGCCCCAGCATTTT.

This clonotype was seen ten or more times. The gene calls are TRBV20-1 and TRBJ1-2, with D perhaps TRBD1 (6 bases). With 0 bases removed from V and 4 bases from J, the gap between germline ends came to 12 bases. This CDR3 has 14 residues. CDR1 and CDR2 (germline): DFQATT, SNEGSKA (reference sequence). The CDR3 here is CSARDSQGSYGYTF. CDR3 nucleotide sequence: TGCAGTGCTAGAGATAGTCAGGGGAGCTATGGCTACACCTTC.

On this clonotype itself: Being one base from a much bigger clone, this may be a read error. This chain connects TRBV20-1 to TRBJ1-2; D is undetermined. The CDR3 contains 13 residues. V lost 4 bases and J lost 0, with 9 bases in between. CDR1 is DFQATT and CDR2 is SNEGSKA in the germline V gene (reference sequence). The CDR3 nucleotides read TGCAGTGCTAACCCCATCTCTAACTATGGCTACACCTTC. This translates into CSANPISNYGYTF.